Listed below are T cell receptor beta chains from one sample, sequenced in a study of OX40 agonist ivuxolimab in advanced cancers. Profiling relied on immunoSEQ multiplex PCR, and the TCRdb table lists in-frame clones only, not all of them. The sample has fewer than 75,000 clones, about 89% seen once. The specimen comprised CD4+ or CD8+ T cells sorted from blood, sampled in a trial of the OX40 agonist ivuxolimab. The source is an adult with an advanced solid tumor such as melanoma, head and neck, liver or kidney cancer. Both conserved end residues are part of each CDR3. A D gene is named only where the DNA matches it firmly. Size tells how often a clone was seen (once, few, many) or the class of an expanded clone, and some rows leave it out.

j_gene | d_gene | len | v_gene | abundance | CDR3aa | CDR3nt
TRBJ2-1 | TRBD2 | 15 | TRBV2 | - | CASRPRGGDYNEQFF | TGTGCCAGCAGGCCCCGCGGGGGGGATTACAATGAGCAGTTCTTC
TRBJ1-4 | - | 15 | TRBV18 | - | CASSLGRGTNEKLFF | TGTGCCAGCTCCCTTGGACGCGGGACCAATGAAAAACTGTTTTTT
TRBJ1-2 | - | 14 | TRBV30 | once | CAWSVTLLGYGYTF | TGTGCCTGGAGTGTAACCTTGTTGGGTTATGGCTACACCTTC
TRBJ2-7 | TRBD2 | 15 | TRBV28 | - | CASSLTSTSGYEQYF | TGTGCCAGCAGTTTAACTTCGACTAGCGGCTACGAGCAGTACTTC
TRBJ1-5 | - | 15 | TRBV12-5 | - | CASGLERGGNQPQHF | TGTGCTAGTGGTTTGGAACGAGGGGGCAATCAGCCCCAGCATTTT
TRBJ2-6 | - | 14 | TRBV19 | - | CASSPLSGANVLTF | TGTGCCAGTAGTCCCCTCTCTGGGGCCAACGTCCTGACTTTC
TRBJ2-4 | TRBD2 | 15 | TRBV6-6 | - | CASSYGGGNKNIQYF | TGTGCCAGCAGTTACGGCGGGGGGAACAAAAACATTCAGTACTTC
TRBJ2-5 | - | 14 | TRBV19 | - | CASTPRDRQETQYF | TGTGCCAGTACCCCTCGAGACAGGCAAGAGACCCAGTACTTC
TRBJ2-7 | - | 13 | TRBV29-1 | - | CSVGSERPYEQYF | TGCAGCGTGGGCTCCGAGAGGCCCTACGAGCAGTACTTC
TRBJ2-3 | - | 14 | TRBV6-1 | - | CAQGGVLRTDTQYF | TGTGCCCAGGGGGGGGTTCTCCGCACAGATACGCAGTATTTT
TRBJ2-1 | TRBD2 | 17 | TRBV5-1 | - | CASTRQGSLAGVNEQFF | TGCGCCAGCACCAGACAGGGATCATTAGCGGGGGTTAATGAGCAGTTCTTC
TRBJ2-7 | TRBD2 | 16 | TRBV28 | - | CASSFDLAGLSYEQYF | TGTGCCAGCAGTTTTGACCTAGCGGGCCTGTCCTACGAGCAGTACTTC
TRBJ2-1 | - | 11 | TRBV29-1 | - | CSADGEREQFF | TGCAGCGCCGATGGGGAGCGCGAGCAGTTCTTC
TRBJ2-5 | TRBD1 | 14 | TRBV5-1 | - | CASSLGTGLETQYF | TGCGCCAGCAGCCTAGGGACAGGGTTAGAGACCCAGTACTTC
TRBJ1-5 | - | 15 | TRBV5-5 | - | CASSSLLGGNQPQHF | TGTGCCAGCAGTTCTCTCCTCGGGGGCAATCAGCCCCAGCATTTT
TRBJ2-2 | - | 11 | TRBV19 | - | CASSYPGELFF | TGTGCCAGTAGTTATCCCGGGGAGCTGTTTTTT